This T cell receptor beta chain was sequenced during a study of early stage breast cancer tumors. Study-level information: Of around 15 invasive breast tumors, about a dozen were hormone receptor-positive, HER2-negative. Findings of the study overall: Blood repertoires resembled normal breast more than tumor.

Trimming pared 5 bases from V and 4 bases from J, leaving 15 bases between. CDR1 is SGHRS and CDR2 is YFSETQ in the germline V gene. This CDR3 is 14 amino acids long. Method: immunoSEQ multiplex PCR; TCRdb's copy keeps in-frame clones and lacks some. The data contain about 19,000 clones, around four fifths of them singletons. Turning to this clone: Its target is not known.

Material for sequencing was blood. The V and J genes are TRBV5-1 and TRBJ1-1; a possible D gene is TRBD1 (5 bases). The TCR was taken from a person aged 70 to 85 with breast cancer. The CDR3, as DNA: TGCGCCAGCAGTCCGGACGGCGGGGGCACTGAAGCTTTCTTT. Its protein product is CASSPDGGGTEAFF.